Listed below are T cell receptor beta chains from one sample, sequenced in a study of blood T cell repertoires in COVID-19. Only in-frame clones appear in the TCRdb table, and some are missing; sequencing was by immunoSEQ multiplex PCR. The sample lists under 90,000 clones; about 88% were seen once. Sequencing was performed on peripheral blood. Source of these receptors: a man aged 65 to 79 with active or convalescent COVID-19. The CDR3 runs from the conserved cysteine through the conserved F or W. The order of the fields is V gene, D gene, clone size, J gene, CDR3 DNA, CDR3 protein. A D gene is named only where the DNA matches it firmly. Some rows have no size entry. The others give once, few or many, or a class for an expanded clone.

V: TRBV5-1
D: -
size: -
J: TRBJ1-6
DNA: TGCGCCAGCAGCCCGGAGTTTATTGGGAATTCACCCCTCCACTTT
CDR3: CASSPEFIGNSPLHF

V: TRBV19
D: -
size: -
J: TRBJ1-1
DNA: TGTGCCAGTAGCCCGGGAGCGTCAAGGACTGAAGCTTTCTTT
CDR3: CASSPGASRTEAFF

V: TRBV24-1
D: TRBD2
size: -
J: TRBJ2-3
DNA: TGTGCCACCAGTGATTTTAAAGCGGGAGGGCCAAATACGCAGTATTTT
CDR3: CATSDFKAGGPNTQYF

V: TRBV25-1
D: TRBD1
size: -
J: TRBJ2-7
DNA: TGTGCCAGCAGGGGACAGGGGAGCCACGAGCAGTACTTC
CDR3: CASRGQGSHEQYF

V: TRBV6-5
D: -
size: -
J: TRBJ2-3
DNA: TGTGCCAGCAGTTACGCCCCGGGGTTAGATACGCAGTATTTT
CDR3: CASSYAPGLDTQYF

V: TRBV7-8
D: -
size: -
J: TRBJ1-1
DNA: TGTGCCAGCAGCCCCTCCGCGGCAGGGATCACTGAAGCTTTCTTT
CDR3: CASSPSAAGITEAFF

V: TRBV2
D: -
size: -
J: TRBJ1-2
DNA: TGTGCCAGCAAACAGGGCGGCTATGGCTACACCTTC
CDR3: CASKQGGYGYTF

V: TRBV20-1
D: -
size: few
J: TRBJ2-3
DNA: TGCAGTGCTAGTCCCCGGTCAGATACGCAGTATTTT
CDR3: CSASPRSDTQYF

V: TRBV11-2
D: TRBD1
size: -
J: TRBJ2-7
DNA: TGTGCCAGCAGCTTTACAGGGGGCTACGAGCAGTACTTC
CDR3: CASSFTGGYEQYF

V: TRBV6-6
D: TRBD2
size: -
J: TRBJ2-5
DNA: TGTGCCAGCAGTAGCGGGGGGACCAACCAAGAGACCCAGTACTTC
CDR3: CASSSGGTNQETQYF

V: TRBV28
D: -
size: -
J: TRBJ1-4
DNA: TGTGCCAGCAGTTTATGGGTGGGAGGCGAAAAACTGTTTTTT
CDR3: CASSLWVGGEKLFF

V: TRBV29-1
D: TRBD1
size: -
J: TRBJ2-7
DNA: TGCAGCGCAAGGGAGACAGGGGGCAGCGAGCAGTACTTC
CDR3: CSARETGGSEQYF

V: TRBV7-2
D: TRBD2
size: -
J: TRBJ2-1
DNA: TGTGCCAGCAGCGCCCGCGTGACTAGCGGGGATTTCTTC
CDR3: CASSARVTSGDFF